Shown below are 26 T cell receptor beta chains from a single sample sequenced in a study of CD8+ T cells in alopecia areata. After isolation, RNA underwent reverse transcription to generate cDNA as the sequencing template. TCRdb's table, derived via immunoSEQ multiplex PCR, lists solely in-frame clones and lacks some. Of some 220,000 clones listed, less than 75% are singletons. As for treatment: oral pan-JAK inhibitor, 5-10 mg twice daily. The specimen was CD4+ T cells sorted from blood, collected at week 4, from a patient treated with tofacitinib. These receptors came from a human donor with alopecia areata.

The genes are TRBV29-1 and TRBJ1-1, with TRBD1 matching over 9 bases. CDR1 and CDR2 from the germline V gene are SQVTM and ANQGSEA. Unmatched junction bases numbered 4, after V lost 6 bases and J lost 2 bases. This CDR3 comprises 13 residues. CDR3 protein: CSVGTGPNTEAFF. CDR3 sequence (DNA): TGCAGCGTGGGGACAGGGCCCAACACTGAAGCTTTCTTT. The entire variable domain, with the rest obtained from reference TRBV29-1 and TRBJ1-1, is as follows: SAVISQKPSRDICQRGTSLTIQCQVDSQVTMMFWYRQQPGQSLTLIATANQGSEATYESGFVIDKFPISRPNLTFSTLTVSNMSPEDSSIYLCSVGTGPNTEAFFGQGTRLTVV.

CDR3 loop: CASSPDSNSYEAFF. The CDR3 bases are TGTGCCAGCAGCCCGGACAGTAACTCGTATGAAGCTTTCTTT. The V gene is TRBV16, the J gene TRBJ1-1; a weak D match, TRBD1 (6 bases). The V gene lost 4 bases and the J gene lost 7 bases, with 16 bases spanning the gap. Germline CDR1 KGHSY, CDR2 FQNENV. The CDR3 length is 14 residues.

This sequence joins TRBV5-1 and TRBJ1-2; the D gene is possibly TRBD1 (6 bases). Germline V CDR1 and CDR2: SGHRS, YFSETQ. The ends were cut back, 0 bases at V and 6 bases at J, with 15 bases in the middle. The CDR3 extends over 15 amino acids. CDR3 in DNA: TGCGCCAGCAGCTTGGCCGACACAGGGATACATGGCTACACCTTC. Translated, it gives CASSLADTGIHGYTF. Variable domain in full (rest from reference TRBV5-1 and TRBJ1-2): KAGVTQTPRYLIKTRGQQVTLSCSPISGHRSVSWYQQTPGQGLQFLFEYFSETQRNKGNFPGRFSGRQFSNSRSEMNVSTLELGDSALYLCASSLADTGIHGYTFGSGTRLTVV.

The rearrangement joins TRBV30 to TRBJ2-7, with 7 bases that match TRBD2. This CDR3 is 14 amino acids long. Looked up from germline, CDR1 is GTSNPN and CDR2 is SVGIG (reference sequence). The junction had 8 bases not matched to a gene; V was cut back by 5 bases and J by 1 base. The CDR3 reads CAWCCAGVSYEQYF. The CDR3 DNA is TGTGCCTGGTGTTGTGCGGGGGTATCCTACGAGCAGTACTTC.

V gene TRBV7-2 combines with J gene TRBJ2-3, with D unclear. The germline gives CDR1 SGHTA, CDR2 FQGNSA. V gave up 5 bases and J gave up 2 bases, with 11 bases separating them. This CDR3 comprises 14 residues. CDR3 loop: CASSSQLYTDTQYF. The CDR3 DNA follows: TGTGCCAGCAGCAGCCAACTCTACACAGATACGCAGTATTTT.

The chain employs TRBV11-2 and TRBJ1-1; D is unclear. V was trimmed by 0 bases and J by 0 bases, leaving 8 bases between them. The CDR3 has 15 amino acids. Looked up from germline, CDR1 is SGHAT and CDR2 is FQNNGV. The CDR3 here is CASSLERGMNTEAFF. The CDR3 DNA reads TGTGCCAGCAGCTTAGAGCGGGGAATGAACACTGAAGCTTTCTTT.

The gene calls are TRBV29-1 and TRBJ2-1, with D unclear. CDR1 and CDR2 (germline): SQVTM, ANQGSEA. This CDR3 is built from 12 residues. Trimming shortened V by 5 bases and J by 5 bases, and 10 bases separated the two germline ends. The CDR3 is CSVRRNNNEQFF. The CDR3, as DNA: TGCAGCGTTCGACGGAATAACAATGAGCAGTTCTTC.

The CDR3 region is CSVDRAGFTDTQYF. CDR3 DNA sequence: TGCAGCGTTGACAGAGCGGGGTTCACAGATACGCAGTATTTT. The chain carries TRBV29-1 and TRBJ2-3; TRBD2 matches 7 bases. Trimming took 3 bases from V and 2 from J; bases not matched to a gene: 5. The CDR3 has 14 residues. CDR1 is SQVTM and CDR2 is ANQGSEA in the germline V gene.

This chain uses TRBV29-1 with TRBJ2-1; D is undetermined. Trimming took off 3 bases at V and 7 bases at J, with 10 bases between the two ends. CDR1 and CDR2 (germline): SQVTM, ANQGSEA. The length of the CDR3 is 12 residues. DNA of the CDR3: TGCAGCGTTGAGAAGTTGGGGAATGAGCAGTTCTTC. Translated: CSVEKLGNEQFF.

The chain carries TRBV7-7 and TRBJ2-2, with 7 positions matching TRBD2. Germline CDR1 is SSHAT and CDR2 is FNYEAQ (reference sequence). V lost 5 bases, J lost 4 bases, and 7 bases stayed unmatched. The CDR3 is 15 residues long. In DNA, the CDR3 is TGTGCCAGCAGCCCGACTAGCTTAGGCACCGGGGAGCTGTTTTTT. As protein: CASSPTSLGTGELFF.

The chain uses TRBV5-1 and TRBJ2-1; D might be TRBD2 (6 bases). Germline V gene lookup returns CDR1 SGHRS and CDR2 YFSETQ. V was clipped by 3 bases and J by 4 bases, with 20 bases between them. The CDR3 runs 17 residues. CDR3 DNA sequence: TGCGCCAGCAGCTACGGGAGCTCCGGATGGGGATACAATGAGCAGTTCTTC. Translated: CASSYGSSGWGYNEQFF.

This sequence joins TRBV29-1 and TRBJ2-7; no reliable D call. CDR1 and CDR2 (germline): SQVTM, ANQGSEA. The CDR3 extends over 13 amino acids. The V end lost 4 bases, the J end lost 1 base, and 11 bases lay between the germline ends. The CDR3 spells CSVATRQSYEQYF. Written as DNA, the CDR3 is TGCAGCGTTGCGACGCGGCAATCCTACGAGCAGTACTTC.

CDR3: CASSPSGRSEELFF. The CDR3 DNA reads TGTGCCAGCTCACCATCGGGGAGAAGCGAGGAGCTGTTTTTT. The chain is built from TRBV18 and TRBJ2-2; D perhaps matches TRBD2 (5 bases). The CDR3 spans 14 residues. CDR1 and CDR2 (germline): KGHSH, LQKENI. V was clipped by 2 bases and J by 10 bases, with 14 bases between them.

The rearrangement uses TRBV29-1 and TRBJ1-2; D is uncertain. The V end lost 5 bases, the J end lost 2 bases, and 15 bases lay between the germline ends. The CDR3 length is 14 residues. The germline CDR1 and CDR2 sequences are SQVTM and ANQGSEA. The CDR3 here is CSVRGEGGNYGYTF. Written as DNA, the CDR3 is TGCAGCGTTCGTGGGGAGGGCGGAAACTATGGCTACACCTTC.

The V and J genes are TRBV10-3 and TRBJ1-1; TRBD1 matches at 9 bases. Germline trimming cut 6 bases from V and 6 bases from J; bases unmatched to any gene: 2. CDR1 is ENHRY and CDR2 is SYGVKD in the germline V gene. This CDR3 spans 12 amino acids. CDR3 sequence: CAISRDRAEAFF. In DNA, the CDR3 is TGTGCCATCAGCAGGGACAGGGCTGAAGCTTTCTTT.

The sample holds a few counts of this clone. J is TRBJ2-1 and V is TRBV5-1; 8 nucleotides match TRBD2. Losses at the gene ends were 0 bases for V and 5 bases for J; bases not matched to a gene: 7. Germline V CDR1 and CDR2: SGHRS, YFSETQ. This CDR3 has 16 amino acids. The CDR3 sequence is CASSLAPGGPHNEQFF. CDR3 nucleotides: TGCGCCAGCAGCTTGGCCCCGGGGGGGCCCCACAATGAGCAGTTCTTC.

The table lists this clone with a count of one. As DNA, the CDR3 is TGTGCCTGGCACAGGGTAGCCGAAGCTTTCTTT. It codes for CAWHRVAEAFF. The chain links TRBV30 to TRBJ1-1, with D possibly being TRBD1 (6 bases). The V end lost 5 bases, the J end lost 8 bases, and 12 bases lay between the germline ends. This CDR3 has 11 amino acids. The germline gives CDR1 GTSNPN, CDR2 SVGIG (reference sequence).

V and J are TRBV30 and TRBJ2-1; D is ambiguous. Trimming shortened V by 3 bases and J by 5 bases, and 5 bases separated the two germline ends. Germline CDR1 and CDR2: GTSNPN and SVGIG (reference sequence). The CDR3 is 11 residues long. CDR3 residues: CAWRGNNEQFF. CDR3 sequence (DNA): TGTGCCTGGAGGGGGAACAATGAGCAGTTCTTC.

This rearrangement joins TRBV29-1 to TRBJ1-1; D ambiguous. In germline, CDR1 is SQVTM, CDR2 ANQGSEA. V was cut by 4 bases and J by 8 bases, with 8 bases left in between. The CDR3 has 10 amino acids. This CDR3 is CSVADMEAFF. In nucleotides, the CDR3 is TGCAGCGTTGCCGACATGGAAGCTTTCTTT.

The rearrangement uses TRBV2 and TRBJ2-7, with a tentative D call TRBD1 (6 bases). This CDR3 spans 18 amino acids. V lost 6 bases and J lost 4, with 28 bases in between. CDR1 is SNHLY, CDR2 FYNNEI, per germline. CDR3 region: CASSTYNTGRAETYEQYF. CDR3 DNA: TGTGCCAGCAGCACCTATAACACAGGGCGCGCAGAGACTTACGAGCAGTACTTC.

This clone appeared a few times. The rearrangement joins TRBV10-3 to TRBJ2-7; D is undetermined. The ends were cut back, 0 bases at V and 1 base at J, with 4 bases in the middle. This CDR3 is built from 13 residues. Per the germline V gene, CDR1 is ENHRY and CDR2 is SYGVKD. DNA for the CDR3: TGTGCCATCAGTGAGTCTCTGTCCTACGAGCAGTACTTC. Residues: CAISESLSYEQYF.

This clone was picked up a small number of times. This CDR3 reads CSVDPGRTFKNTEAFF. CDR3 DNA: TGCAGCGTTGACCCGGGTCGAACCTTTAAGAACACTGAAGCTTTCTTT. The V and J genes are TRBV29-1 and TRBJ1-1; no firm D call. Trimming removed 3 bases at V and 1 base at J, with 18 bases between. Germline V lookup: CDR1 SQVTM, CDR2 ANQGSEA. The CDR3 is 16 residues long.

DNA for the CDR3: TGTGCCAGCTCACCGGGACTCCGGACCTACGAGCAGTACTTC. Translation: CASSPGLRTYEQYF. The chain links TRBV18 to TRBJ2-7, with D possibly matching TRBD2 (6 bases). Germline assignment: CDR1 KGHSH and CDR2 LQKENI. The germline V and J ends were trimmed by 3 bases and 2 bases, with 11 bases remaining between them. The CDR3 length is 14 residues.

The V call is TRBV11-2, the J call TRBJ1-2; D is possibly TRBD1 (5 bases). V lost 4 bases and J 1 base, leaving 13 bases between the germline ends. Germline lookup yields CDR1 SGHAT and CDR2 FQNNGV. This CDR3 has 15 residues. The CDR3 loop is CASSSLRESNYGYTF. The CDR3 DNA reads as TGTGCCAGCAGCTCCCTCAGGGAAAGTAACTATGGCTACACCTTC. Filled out from reference TRBV11-2 and TRBJ1-2, the complete variable domain reads EAGVAQSPRYKIIEKRQSVAFWCNPISGHATLYWYQQILGQGPKLLIQFQNNGVVDDSQLPKDRFSAERLKGVDSTLKIQPAKLEDSAVYLCASSSLRESNYGYTFGSGTRLTVV.

This clone was picked up one time. J is TRBJ1-1 and V is TRBV29-1; maybe TRBD1 (6 bases). Germline CDR1 is SQVTM and CDR2 is ANQGSEA. The CDR3 is 15 residues long. V shed 6 bases and J shed 0 bases, with 17 bases lying between them. CDR3 in DNA: TGCAGCGTCACGACACAGGGCGGAATGAACACTGAAGCTTTCTTT. Translation gives CSVTTQGGMNTEAFF.

The CDR3 DNA is TGCGCCAGCAGCCAAGGACTAGCGAACAATGAGCAGTTCTTC. Translation: CASSQGLANNEQFF. This chain connects TRBV4-3 to TRBJ2-1; 8 nucleotides line up with TRBD2. V was pared by 1 base and J by 5 bases, with 1 base of the junction left unmatched. There are 14 residues in the CDR3. Germline loops: CDR1 LGHNA, CDR2 YSLEER.